The 21 T cell receptor beta chains below all came from one sample that was sequenced in a study of T cells after yellow fever vaccination. TCRdb used MiXCR to reprocess the 5' RACE reads, holding one entry per CDR3 protein. The sample contains about 140,000 distinct CDR3 sequences, under 7% of which appear only once. This specimen was CD4+ T cells sorted from PBMCs, taken 10 days after the yellow fever booster vaccination. The receptors derive from a man aged 25-40 years who received the YFV17D yellow fever vaccine.

This clonotype was recorded many times. This chain joins TRBV10-3 and TRBJ2-1; 10 bases map to TRBD2. The CDR3 is 15 amino acids. The germline CDR1 and CDR2 sequences are ENHRY and SYGVKD. The J segment lost 8 bases and the V segment lost 6 bases, leaving 10 bases of the junction unmatched. The CDR3 spells CAISSASGRVDEQFF. Written as DNA, the CDR3 is TGTGCCATCAGCTCGGCTAGCGGGAGAGTCGATGAGCAGTTCTTC.

This clonotype was recorded many times. The rearrangement joins TRBV20-1 to TRBJ2-2; the D is unclear. The germline CDR1 and CDR2 sequences are DFQATT and SNEGSKA (reference sequence). The CDR3 runs 13 residues. Trimming left V 6 bases short and J 0 bases short, with 8 bases between. The CDR3 DNA sequence: TGCAGTGCAACGTCGTCGAACACCGGGGAGCTGTTTTTT. Its protein product is CSATSSNTGELFF.

This clonotype was detected many times. This sequence joins TRBV20-1 and TRBJ2-7, with 9 bases that match TRBD2. CDR3 length: 16 residues. Germline CDR1 DFQATT, CDR2 SNEGSKA (reference sequence). V lost 5 bases to trimming and J lost 4 bases; unmatched junction nucleotides: 15. The CDR3 DNA reads TGCAGTGCTCCTTCGTTTCGTAGCGGGGGTCCTTACGAGCAGTACTTC. Translation: CSAPSFRSGGPYEQYF.

The chain is built from TRBV20-1 and TRBJ1-1, with D unresolved. Trimming took 2 bases from V and 8 from J, leaving 15 bases between them. The germline V gene has CDR1 DFQATT and CDR2 SNEGSKA (reference sequence). There are 13 residues in the CDR3. The CDR3 is CSARRMGMPEAFF. The CDR3, as DNA: TGCAGTGCTAGACGAATGGGGATGCCCGAAGCTTTCTTT.

As concerns this clonotype: Just one base apart from a much larger clone, this may be a read error. The chain recombines TRBV6-2 or TRBV6-3 with TRBJ2-7; D unclear. From germline, CDR1 is MNHEY and CDR2 SVGEGT. This CDR3 is 15 amino acids long. The DNA of the CDR3 is TGTGACAGCAGTTACGCCAGAACCAAGTCCTACGAGCAGTACTTC. It is translated as CDSSYARTKSYEQYF.

This clonotype appeared many times. The genes are TRBV6-5 and TRBJ2-3; D may be TRBD1 (5 bases). The CDR3 covers 15 residues. Germline CDR1 and CDR2: MNHEY and SVGAGI. V was pared by 1 base and J by 4 bases, with 12 bases between. CDR3 residues: CASSYFSGHSDTQYF. The CDR3 nucleotides read TGTGCCAGCAGTTACTTTTCAGGGCATTCAGATACGCAGTATTTT.

This clonotype has a count of ten or more. This chain uses TRBV3-1 with TRBJ2-2, with D perhaps matching TRBD1 (5 bases). Per germline, CDR1 LGHDT and CDR2 YNNKEL (reference sequence). The CDR3 has 15 residues. Trimming stripped 6 bases from V and 4 bases from J, with 15 bases between. CDR3 DNA sequence: TGTGCCAGCAGGCCAACAGGCCACTTCACCGGGGAGCTGTTTTTT. Translated, it gives CASRPTGHFTGELFF.

The chain is built from TRBV20-1 and TRBJ2-3; no definite D call. Trimming stripped 3 bases from V and 1 base from J, with 14 bases between. There are 15 residues in the CDR3. Germline values: CDR1 DFQATT, CDR2 SNEGSKA (reference sequence). The CDR3: CSASSIAERTDTQYF. The CDR3 DNA is TGCAGTGCTAGCTCCATCGCGGAACGCACAGATACGCAGTATTTT.

This clonotype appeared many times. CDR3 sequence reads: CASSAQGPDTQYF. CDR3 DNA: TGCGCCAGCAGCGCCCAGGGTCCAGATACGCAGTATTTT. This chain links TRBV4-3 with TRBJ2-3; D is perhaps TRBD1 (5 bases). The CDR3 runs 13 residues. Trimming removed 5 bases at V and 4 bases at J, with 10 bases between. Germline CDR1 reads LGHNA; CDR2 reads YSLEER.

This clonotype has a handful of counts. This chain connects TRBV27 to TRBJ2-2; 14 bases agree with TRBD2. The germline CDR1 and CDR2 sequences are MNHEY and SMNVEV (reference sequence). V gave up 4 bases and J gave up 7 bases; unmatched junction bases: 11. This CDR3 region has 18 residues. The DNA for the CDR3 is TGTGCCAGCAGTTGGGGCATGGGACTAGCGGGAGTGATCGGGGAGCTGTTTTTT. It codes for CASSWGMGLAGVIGELFF.

This clonotype occurred many times. The gene calls are TRBV7-2 and TRBJ2-7, with 10 nucleotides matching TRBD1. Germline V gives CDR1 SGHTA, CDR2 FQGNSA. V shed 5 bases and J 3 bases; nucleotides not matched to a gene: 7. The CDR3 extends over 15 amino acids. CDR3 residues: CASSIRDRGNYEQYF. The CDR3 DNA sequence: TGTGCCAGCAGCATCCGGGACAGGGGAAACTACGAGCAGTACTTC.

This clonotype was detected many times. This sequence joins TRBV7-2 and TRBJ2-7; 9 bases line up with TRBD2. The CDR3 contains 15 residues. CDR1 and CDR2 (germline): SGHTA, FQGNSA. The V segment lost 6 bases and the J segment 1 base; nucleotides outside the gene matches: 7. CDR3 DNA sequence: TGTGCCAGCAGACCAGGACTAGCGAGGTCCTACGAGCAGTACTTC. It is translated as CASRPGLARSYEQYF. Looking up the rest from reference TRBV7-2 and TRBJ2-7 gives the full variable domain: GAGVSQSPSNKVTEKGKDVELRCDPISGHTALYWYRQSLGQGLEFLIYFQGNSAPDKSGLPSDRFSAERTGGSVSTLTIQRTQQEDSAVYLCASRPGLARSYEQYFGPGTRLTVT.

This chain joins TRBV29-1 and TRBJ1-2; tentative D call: TRBD1 (6 bases). The CDR3 contains 12 residues. Germline-derived CDR1 and CDR2 are SQVTM and ANQGSEA. V was clipped by 6 bases and J by 8 bases, with 16 bases between them. CDR3 residues: CSVLTTGRGYTF. In DNA, the CDR3 is TGCAGCGTGCTCACTACAGGGCGCGGCTACACCTTC.

Details on this clonotype: This may arise from a read error, as a much more abundant clone is one base away. Likely a read error: the CDR3 ends without its conserved phenylalanine or tryptophan. DNA for the CDR3: TGCAGTGCTAGTATCCAGGATCCTTACAATGAGCAGTTCATC. It is translated as CSASIQDPYNEQFI. The chain uses TRBV20-1 and TRBJ2-1; no definite D call. Germline V gene data show CDR1 as DFQATT and CDR2 as SNEGSKA (reference sequence). Trimming took 3 bases from V and 4 from J, leaving 13 bases between them. The CDR3 has 14 residues.

The sample holds many counts of this clonotype. This chain links TRBV6-2 or TRBV6-3 with TRBJ2-1, with TRBD2 as a possible D gene (5 bases). There are 17 residues in the CDR3. Trimming shortened V by 4 bases and J by 0 bases, and 16 bases separated the two germline ends. The germline CDR1 and CDR2 sequences are MNHEY and SVGEGT. The CDR3 nucleotides are TGTGCCAGCAGTTGGGCGGGCGAGACATTCTCCTACAATGAGCAGTTCTTC. Its protein is CASSWAGETFSYNEQFF.

Worth noting for this clonotype: A read error may be the cause here, since a much bigger clone is one base away. The chain is built from TRBV29-1 and TRBJ2-2, with TRBD2 as a possible D gene (6 bases). The CDR3 extends over 14 amino acids. Germline values: CDR1 SQVTM, CDR2 ANQGSEA. The CDR3 DNA follows: TGCAGCGTTGGTCTAGCGTCGAACACCGGGAAGCTGTTTTTT. Encoded protein: CSVGLASNTGKLFF.

This clonotype has a count of ten or more. The chain combines TRBV7-2 with TRBJ2-7, with D unclear. V was clipped by 3 bases and J by 2 bases, with 11 bases between them. Germline assignment: CDR1 SGHTA and CDR2 FQGNSA. The CDR3 length is 14 residues. For the CDR3, the DNA is TGTGCCAGCAGCTTCGACCGACGGGCCTACGAGCAGTACTTC. Protein product: CASSFDRRAYEQYF.

This clonotype showed up many times. The chain is built from TRBV30 and TRBJ2-1, with 11 bases fitting TRBD2. The CDR3 covers 18 residues. The trim removed 0 bases at V and 2 bases at J, leaving 9 bases unmatched. Germline lookup yields CDR1 GTSNPN and CDR2 SVGIG (reference sequence). CDR3 protein: CAWSVGASGRITYNEQFF. In DNA, the CDR3 is TGTGCCTGGAGTGTCGGGGCTAGCGGGAGGATCACCTACAATGAGCAGTTCTTC.

At least ten counts were recorded for this clonotype. CDR3 nucleotide sequence: TGTGCCATCAGTGATTTGGGGTACACTGAAGCTTTCTTT. Protein: CAISDLGYTEAFF. This sequence joins TRBV10-3 and TRBJ1-1; no firm D call. The length of the CDR3 is 13 residues. CDR1 ENHRY and CDR2 SYGVKD come from the germline V gene. V lost 3 bases and J 3 bases, leaving 8 bases between the germline ends.

This clonotype was counted at least ten times. J is TRBJ1-1 and V is TRBV20-1; 7 nucleotides line up with TRBD1. The CDR3 runs to 12 residues. V lost 6 bases, J lost 3 bases, and 4 bases stayed unmatched. Germline CDR1 DFQATT, CDR2 SNEGSKA (reference sequence). CDR3 coding DNA: TGCAGTGCCAGGGGGGCGGACACTGAAGCTTTCTTT. Translation: CSARGADTEAFF.

This clonotype was recorded many times. The V call is TRBV10-2, the J call TRBJ1-1; D unresolved. The germline V gene encodes CDR1 WSHSY and CDR2 SAAADI. V lost 3 bases and J lost 5, with 10 bases in between. This CDR3 has 13 residues. The DNA of the CDR3 is TGCGCCAGCAGTGAACCGAAGACAACTGAAGCTTTCTTT. This encodes CASSEPKTTEAFF.